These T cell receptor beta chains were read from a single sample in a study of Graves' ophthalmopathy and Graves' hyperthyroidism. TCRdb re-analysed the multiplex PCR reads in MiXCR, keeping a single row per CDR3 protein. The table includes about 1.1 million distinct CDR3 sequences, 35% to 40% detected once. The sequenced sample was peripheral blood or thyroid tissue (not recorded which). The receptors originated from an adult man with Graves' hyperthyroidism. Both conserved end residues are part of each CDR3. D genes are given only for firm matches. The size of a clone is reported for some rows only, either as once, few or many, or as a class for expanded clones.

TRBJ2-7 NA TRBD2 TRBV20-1 TGCAGTGCTGACCTTAGCGGGACACCCTCCTACGAGCAGTACTTC CSADLSGTPSYEQYF
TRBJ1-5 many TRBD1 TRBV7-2 TGTGCCAGCAGTCGCGACAGGGTAGGGCCCCAGCATTTT CASSRDRVGPQHF
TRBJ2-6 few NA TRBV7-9 TGTGCCAGCAGCTTAAAGTCCGGGGGCAACGTCCTGACTTTC CASSLKSGGNVLTF
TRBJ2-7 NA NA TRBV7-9 TGTGCCAGCAGCTCACAGGGACCTCCGACCAGCGAGCAGTACTTC CASSSQGPPTSEQYF
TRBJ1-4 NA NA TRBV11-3 TGTGCCGGCAGCCTGTACAGAAATGAAAAACTGTTTTTT CAGSLYRNEKLFF
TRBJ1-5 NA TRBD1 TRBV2 TGTGCCAGCAGTGTTGGACAGGGGTATCAGCCCCAGCATTTT CASSVGQGYQPQHF
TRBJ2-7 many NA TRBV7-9 TGTGCCAGCAGCTCATCAGGAGGGGCGGTGGGGCAGTACTTC CASSSSGGAVGQYF
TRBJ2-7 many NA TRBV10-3 TGTGCCATCAGTGAGGTAGGGGACTACGAGCAGTACTTC CAISEVGDYEQYF
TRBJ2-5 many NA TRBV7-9 TGTGCCAGCAGCTCCCAAGGGGAGACCCAGTACTTC CASSSQGETQYF
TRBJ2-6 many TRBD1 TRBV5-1 TGCGCCAGCAGCTTGGTGGCGACAGGGTACGGCTCTGGGGCCAACGTCCTGACTTTC CASSLVATGYGSGANVLTF
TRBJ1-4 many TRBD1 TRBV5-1 TGCGCCAGCAGCGTGCAGGGGGCGACGGCAACTAATGAAAAACTGTTTTTT CASSVQGATATNEKLFF
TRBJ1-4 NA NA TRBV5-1 TGCGCCAGCAGCTTGACGGACGAGGGAGATGAAAAACTGTTTTTT CASSLTDEGDEKLFF
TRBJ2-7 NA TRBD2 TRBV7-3 TGTGCCAGCAGCTTAGGGGGACTAGCGGGAATTTACGAGCAGTACTTC CASSLGGLAGIYEQYF
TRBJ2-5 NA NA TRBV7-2 TGTGCCAGCAGCTTAAAGGGACTGGGACAAGAGACCCAGTACTTC CASSLKGLGQETQYF
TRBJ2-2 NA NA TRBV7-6 TGTGCCAGCAGCTTAACGCAAGCGGGGGAGCTGTTTTTT CASSLTQAGELFF
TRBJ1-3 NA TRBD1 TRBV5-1 TGTGCCAGCAGCTTAGGACAGGGGGCCGCCGGAAACACCATATATTTT CASSLGQGAAGNTIYF
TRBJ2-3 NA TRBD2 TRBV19 TGTGCCAGTAGGATGGGAGCGGGGGGGCCTGAGACAGATACGCAGTATTTT CASRMGAGGPETDTQYF
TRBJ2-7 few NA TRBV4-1 TGCGCCAGCAGCCAAGAGTGGCATGCATACGAGCAGTACTTC CASSQEWHAYEQYF
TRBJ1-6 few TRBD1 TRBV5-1 TGCGCCAGCAGCCCCGGACAGGCCGATAATTCACCCCTCCACTTT CASSPGQADNSPLHF
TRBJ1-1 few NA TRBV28 TGTGCCAGCAGCCTTTACGAAGCTTTCTTT CASSLYEAFF
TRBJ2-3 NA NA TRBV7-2 TGTGCCAGCAGCTCAGTGGGCACAGATACGCAGTATTTT CASSSVGTDTQYF
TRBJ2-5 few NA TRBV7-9 TGTGCCAGCAGCCCAACGGGCAGGGGCCGTCCGGAGACCCAGTACTTC CASSPTGRGRPETQYF
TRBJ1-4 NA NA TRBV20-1 TGCAGTGCTAGAGAAGGATTTGCAACTAATGAAAAACTGTTTTTT CSAREGFATNEKLFF
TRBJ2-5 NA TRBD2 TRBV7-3 TGTGCCAGCAGTTTAGCGGGAGGGGACCGAGAGACCCAGTACTTC CASSLAGGDRETQYF
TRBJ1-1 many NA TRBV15 TGTGCCACCAGCAGAGTCCCAGGGACGAACACTGAAGCTTTCTTT CATSRVPGTNTEAFF
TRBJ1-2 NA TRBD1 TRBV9 TGTGCCAGCAGCGTTGCGGCAGGGGGCGCAGGCTATGGCTACACCTTC CASSVAAGGAGYGYTF
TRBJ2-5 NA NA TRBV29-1 TGCAGCGTTGAGGGGATTGAGGGGACCCAGTACTTC CSVEGIEGTQYF
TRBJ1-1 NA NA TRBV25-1 TGTGCCAGCATAGGGCAGGACGCTGCTTTCTTT CASIGQDAAFF
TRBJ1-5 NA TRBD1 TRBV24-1 TGTGCCACCAGCGTTTCCGCAGGGGGCTGGGATCAGCCCCAGCATTTT CATSVSAGGWDQPQHF